The TCR beta chain described here comes from a study of response to subunit inactivated influenza vaccine. The CDR3 covers 15 residues. This clonotype was detected only a few times. TCRdb re-derived calls from the RT-PCR reads in MiXCR, one entry per CDR3 protein. The data contain about 570,000 distinct CDR3 sequences, about 12% of them singletons. This TCR was recovered from a man aged 45-65 years who received an inactivated influenza vaccine. The source was PBMCs from blood, collected on the day of vaccination. The J gene is TRBJ2-1, the V gene TRBV21-1; the DNA was not used to check the table's D call, TRBD1. TRBV21-1 counts as a pseudogene. CDR3 amino acids: CASSKAGDGYNEQFF. The DNA of the CDR3 is TGTGCCAGCAGCAAGGCTGGGGACGGTTACAATGAGCAGTTCTTC.